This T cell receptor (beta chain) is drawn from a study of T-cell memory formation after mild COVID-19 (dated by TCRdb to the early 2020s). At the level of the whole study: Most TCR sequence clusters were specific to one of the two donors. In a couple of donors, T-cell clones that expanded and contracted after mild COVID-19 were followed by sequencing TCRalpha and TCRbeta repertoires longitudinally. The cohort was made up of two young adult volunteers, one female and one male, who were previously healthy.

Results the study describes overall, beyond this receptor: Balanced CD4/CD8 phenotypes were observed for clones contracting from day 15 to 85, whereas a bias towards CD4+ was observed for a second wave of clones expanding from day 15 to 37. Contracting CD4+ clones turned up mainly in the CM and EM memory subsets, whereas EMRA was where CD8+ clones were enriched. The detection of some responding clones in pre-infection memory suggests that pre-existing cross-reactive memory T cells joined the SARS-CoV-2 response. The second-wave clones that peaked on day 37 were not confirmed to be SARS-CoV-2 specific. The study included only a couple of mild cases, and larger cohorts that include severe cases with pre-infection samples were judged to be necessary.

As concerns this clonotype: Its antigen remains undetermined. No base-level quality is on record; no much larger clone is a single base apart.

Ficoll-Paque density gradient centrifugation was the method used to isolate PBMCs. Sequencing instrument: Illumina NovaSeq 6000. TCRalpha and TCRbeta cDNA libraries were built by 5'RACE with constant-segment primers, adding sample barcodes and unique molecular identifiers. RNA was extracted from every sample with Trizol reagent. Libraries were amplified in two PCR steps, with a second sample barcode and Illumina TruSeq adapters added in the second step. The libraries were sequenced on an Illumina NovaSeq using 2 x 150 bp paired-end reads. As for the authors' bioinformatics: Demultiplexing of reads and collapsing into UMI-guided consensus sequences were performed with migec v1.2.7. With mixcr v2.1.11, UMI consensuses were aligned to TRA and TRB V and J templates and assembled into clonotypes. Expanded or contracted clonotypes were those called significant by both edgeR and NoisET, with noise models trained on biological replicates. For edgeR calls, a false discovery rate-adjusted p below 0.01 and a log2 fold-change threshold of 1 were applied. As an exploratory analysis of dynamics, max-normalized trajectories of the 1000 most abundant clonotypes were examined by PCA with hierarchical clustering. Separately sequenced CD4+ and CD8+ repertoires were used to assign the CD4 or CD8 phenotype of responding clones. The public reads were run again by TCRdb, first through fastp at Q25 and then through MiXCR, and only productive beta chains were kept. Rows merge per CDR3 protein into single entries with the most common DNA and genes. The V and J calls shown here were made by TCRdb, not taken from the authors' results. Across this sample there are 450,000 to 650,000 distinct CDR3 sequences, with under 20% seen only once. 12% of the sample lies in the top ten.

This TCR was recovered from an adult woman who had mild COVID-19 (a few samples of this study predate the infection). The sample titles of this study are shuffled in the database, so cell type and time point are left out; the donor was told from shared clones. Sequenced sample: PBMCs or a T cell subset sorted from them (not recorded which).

The CDR3 loop reads CASGLVLGGHQPQHF. The nucleotide sequence is given as TGTGCTAGTGGTTTGGTATTAGGTGGACACCAGCCCCAGCATTTT. The V and J genes are TRBV12-5 and TRBJ1-5, with a tentative D gene TRBD1 over 5 matching bases. The CDR3 covers 15 residues, taking in both the cysteine and the phenylalanine. Here the CDR3 DNA is all that survives: 45 bases in frame from base 1. V loses 0 bases, J loses 7 bases, and the germline ends lie 13 bases apart. Looking up the germline V gene yields CDR1 LGHNT and CDR2 FRNRAP.